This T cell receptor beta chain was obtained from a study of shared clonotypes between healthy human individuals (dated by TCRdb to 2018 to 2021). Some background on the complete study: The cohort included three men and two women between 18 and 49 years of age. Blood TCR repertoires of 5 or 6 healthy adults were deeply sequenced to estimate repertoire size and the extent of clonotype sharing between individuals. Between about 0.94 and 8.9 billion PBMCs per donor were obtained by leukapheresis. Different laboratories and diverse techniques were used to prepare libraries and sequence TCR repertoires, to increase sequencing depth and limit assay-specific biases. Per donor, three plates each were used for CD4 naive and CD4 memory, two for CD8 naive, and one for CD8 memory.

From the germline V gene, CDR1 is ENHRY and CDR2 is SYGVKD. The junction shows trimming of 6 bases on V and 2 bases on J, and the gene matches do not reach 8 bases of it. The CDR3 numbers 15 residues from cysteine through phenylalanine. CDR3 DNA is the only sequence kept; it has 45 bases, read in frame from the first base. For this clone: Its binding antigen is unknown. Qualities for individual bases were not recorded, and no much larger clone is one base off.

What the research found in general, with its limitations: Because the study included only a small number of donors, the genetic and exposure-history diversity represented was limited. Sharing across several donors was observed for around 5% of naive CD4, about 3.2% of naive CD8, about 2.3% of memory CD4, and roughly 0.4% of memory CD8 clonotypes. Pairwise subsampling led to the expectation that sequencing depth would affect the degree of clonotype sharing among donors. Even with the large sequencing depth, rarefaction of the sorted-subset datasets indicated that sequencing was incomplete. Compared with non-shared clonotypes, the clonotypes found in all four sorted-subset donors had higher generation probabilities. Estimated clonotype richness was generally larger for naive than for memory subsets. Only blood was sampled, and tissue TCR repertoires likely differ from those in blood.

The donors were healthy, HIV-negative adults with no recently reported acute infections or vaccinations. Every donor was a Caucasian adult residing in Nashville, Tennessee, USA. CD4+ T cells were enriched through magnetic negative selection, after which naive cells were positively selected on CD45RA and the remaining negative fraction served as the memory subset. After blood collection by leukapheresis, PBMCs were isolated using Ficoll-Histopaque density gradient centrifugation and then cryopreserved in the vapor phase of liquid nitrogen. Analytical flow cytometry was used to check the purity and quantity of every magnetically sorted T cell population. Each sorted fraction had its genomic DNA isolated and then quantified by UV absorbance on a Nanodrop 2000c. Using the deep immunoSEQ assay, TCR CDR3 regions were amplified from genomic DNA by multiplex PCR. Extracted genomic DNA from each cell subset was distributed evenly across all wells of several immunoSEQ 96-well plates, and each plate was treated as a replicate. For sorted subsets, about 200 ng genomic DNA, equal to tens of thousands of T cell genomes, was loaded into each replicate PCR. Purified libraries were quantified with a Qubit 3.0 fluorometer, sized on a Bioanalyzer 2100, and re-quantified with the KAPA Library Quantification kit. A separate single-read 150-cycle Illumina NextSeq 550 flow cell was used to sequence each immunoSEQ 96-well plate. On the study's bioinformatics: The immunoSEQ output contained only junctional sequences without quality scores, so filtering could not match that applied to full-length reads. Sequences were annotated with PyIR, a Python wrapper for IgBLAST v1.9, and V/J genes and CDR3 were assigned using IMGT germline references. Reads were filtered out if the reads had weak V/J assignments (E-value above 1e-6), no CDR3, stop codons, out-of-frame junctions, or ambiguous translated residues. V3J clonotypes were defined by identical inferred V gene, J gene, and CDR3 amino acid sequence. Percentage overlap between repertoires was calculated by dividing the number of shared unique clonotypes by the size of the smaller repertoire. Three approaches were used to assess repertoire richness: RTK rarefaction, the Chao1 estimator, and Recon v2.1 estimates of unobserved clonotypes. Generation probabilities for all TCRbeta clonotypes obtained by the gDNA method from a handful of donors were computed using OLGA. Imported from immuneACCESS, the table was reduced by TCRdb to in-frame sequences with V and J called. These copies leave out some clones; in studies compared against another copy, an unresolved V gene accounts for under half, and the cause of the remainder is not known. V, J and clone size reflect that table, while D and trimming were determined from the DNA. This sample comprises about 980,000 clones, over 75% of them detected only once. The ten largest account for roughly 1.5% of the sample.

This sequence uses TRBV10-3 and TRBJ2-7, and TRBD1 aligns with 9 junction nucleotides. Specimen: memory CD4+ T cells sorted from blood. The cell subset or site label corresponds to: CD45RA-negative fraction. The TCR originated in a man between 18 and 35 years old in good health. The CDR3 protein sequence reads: CAIRAWDRAPYEQYF. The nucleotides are TGTGCCATCAGGGCCTGGGACAGGGCGCCCTACGAGCAGTACTTC.